Listed below are T cell receptor beta chains from one sample, sequenced in a study of memory CD4+ T cells and cytomegalovirus serostatus. Measured with immunoSEQ multiplex PCR; TCRdb has only the in-frame clones, and not every one. The data hold approximately 60,000 clones, with roughly 81% observed a single time. Sequenced: memory CD4+ T cells from blood. All receptors come from an adult in good health and CMV-seronegative. CDR3s include the opening cysteine and the closing phenylalanine or tryptophan. The D gene is left open where the match is weak. Only part of the rows carry a size: once, few, many, or a class if the clone is expanded.

clone size	D gene	J gene	V gene	CDR3 protein	CDR3 DNA
-	TRBD2	TRBJ2-1	TRBV5-4	CASSGGTSGRLNEQFF	TGTGCCAGCAGCGGCGGGACTAGCGGGAGACTAAATGAGCAGTTCTTC
-	TRBD2	TRBJ2-7	TRBV5-1	CASSLGAGASSYEQYF	TGCGCCAGCAGCTTGGGAGCGGGAGCCAGCTCCTACGAGCAGTACTTC
-	TRBD1	TRBJ1-1	TRBV7-2	CASSSDQTGVISHTEAFF	TGTGCCAGCAGCTCCGATCAAACAGGGGTCATCTCGCACACTGAAGCTTTCTTT
-	TRBD2	TRBJ2-7	TRBV7-8	CASSSTWTSGSHEQYF	TGTGCCAGCAGCTCCACTTGGACTAGCGGGAGCCACGAGCAGTACTTC
-	TRBD1	TRBJ1-2	TRBV5-1	CASSLVGGEVFGYTF	TGCGCCAGCAGCTTGGTAGGGGGCGAGGTATTTGGCTACACCTTC
-	TRBD2	TRBJ2-1	TRBV5-5	CASSLDVAGGFNEQFF	TGTGCCAGCAGCCTGGACGTAGCGGGGGGATTCAATGAGCAGTTCTTC
-	TRBD2	TRBJ2-1	TRBV6-6	CASSTSGGRNEQFF	TGTGCCAGCAGTACTAGCGGGGGCCGAAATGAGCAGTTCTTC
-	-	TRBJ1-5	TRBV9	CASSVVSDSQPQHF	TGTGCCAGCAGCGTAGTTTCCGACTCGCAGCCCCAGCATTTT
-	TRBD1	TRBJ2-7	TRBV5-1	CASSLAERQGRIEQYF	TGCGCCAGCAGCTTGGCCGAGAGACAGGGACGAATCGAGCAGTACTTC
-	TRBD1	TRBJ2-4	TRBV4-3	CASSQDARTGYNIQYF	TGCGCCAGCAGCCAAGACGCTCGGACAGGTTATAACATTCAGTACTTC
-	TRBD2	TRBJ2-7	TRBV6-5	CASSQHASGSYEQYF	TGTGCCAGCAGTCAGCACGCTAGCGGGAGCTACGAGCAGTACTTC
few	-	TRBJ1-5	TRBV5-6	CASSLYGRGSNQPQHF	TGTGCCAGCAGCTTGTACGGGCGAGGGAGCAATCAGCCCCAGCATTTT
-	-	TRBJ1-1	TRBV7-2	CASTRSTNTEAFF	TGTGCCAGCACCCGATCGACGAACACTGAAGCTTTCTTT
-	-	TRBJ1-3	TRBV6-5	CASSYSETGPGNTIYF	TGTGCCAGCAGTTACTCAGAGACTGGGCCTGGAAACACCATATATTTT
-	-	TRBJ1-1	TRBV19	CASRAERRNTEAFF	TGTGCCAGCCGAGCCGAAAGGAGGAACACTGAAGCTTTCTTT
-	-	TRBJ2-7	TRBV2	CASRLTYEQYF	TGTGCCAGCAGGTTGACCTACGAGCAGTACTTC
-	-	TRBJ1-2	TRBV4-1	CASSQEKTVNYGYTF	TGCGCCAGCAGCCAAGAAAAGACGGTTAACTATGGCTACACCTTC